A single sample gave rise to the 13 T cell receptor beta chains below, sequenced in a study of CD8 T cell repertoires and HIV-1 epitope variants. The antigens of these receptors remain unknown. Assay: immunoSEQ multiplex PCR; the TCRdb copy retains only in-frame clones and omits some. The data hold some 6,800 clones, with around two thirds observed a single time. Specimen: cultured CD8+ T cells derived from PBMCs. The receptor set was obtained from a male donor with HIV.

This clone turned up a few times. Relative to the germline gene, one junction end is altered; a read error may explain this. This sequence joins TRBV7-7 and TRBJ2-5; 11 bases are shared with TRBD2. CDR1 SSHAT and CDR2 FNYEAQ come from the germline V gene (reference sequence). The CDR3 extends over 18 amino acids. The CDR3 DNA reads as TGTGCTAGCAGGGCCGGGACTAGCGGCTTCAACATTCAAGAGACCCAGTACTTC. Encoded protein: CASRAGTSGFNIQETQYF.

The chain employs TRBV5-4 and TRBJ2-1; possible D gene TRBD2, 5 bases. The CDR3 has 15 residues. Trimming left V 6 bases short and J 8 bases short, with 21 bases between. In germline, CDR1 is SGHNT, CDR2 YYREEE (reference sequence). DNA for the CDR3: TGTGCCAGCACCTCGCCGGCTAGCTCCCTGGATGAGCAGTTCTTC. Its protein is CASTSPASSLDEQFF.

CDR3 DNA sequence: TGTGCCAGCAGTTACTCTCCTAGCGGGAGCCACAATGAGCAGTTCTTC. This codes for CASSYSPSGSHNEQFF. The genes are TRBV6-5 and TRBJ2-1, with 10 bases aligning to TRBD2. The V segment lost 0 bases and the J segment 5 bases; nucleotides outside the gene matches: 4. The germline CDR1 and CDR2 sequences are MNHEY and SVGAGI. The CDR3 length is 16 residues.

The chain links TRBV5-6 to TRBJ2-7, with 8 positions matching TRBD1. Losses at the gene ends were 4 bases for V and 1 base for J; bases not matched to a gene: 10. This CDR3 has 16 residues. Germline CDR1 and CDR2: SGHDT and YYEEEE. The CDR3 DNA sequence: TGTGCCAGCAGCCCAGGGGGCTCTTATATATCCTACGAGCAGTACTTC. Translating it yields CASSPGGSYISYEQYF.

V and J are TRBV7-3 and TRBJ2-6; the D is unclear. The CDR3 consists of 16 residues. The germline V gene has CDR1 SGHTA and CDR2 FQGTGA. Trimming left V 6 bases short and J 2 bases short, with 14 bases between. CDR3 residues: CASSAEDKAGANVLTF. CDR3 DNA sequence: TGTGCCAGCAGTGCCGAAGACAAGGCTGGGGCCAACGTCCTGACTTTC.

The genes are TRBV7-3 and TRBJ1-1; D gene unclear. V gave up 5 bases and J gave up 7 bases, with 20 bases separating them. The germline gives CDR1 SGHTA, CDR2 FQGTGA. CDR3 length: 15 amino acids. The chain's CDR3 is CASSPGLGGVGEAFF. The DNA for the CDR3 is TGTGCCAGCAGCCCCGGCCTCGGTGGAGTAGGTGAAGCTTTCTTT.

J is TRBJ2-1 and V is TRBV7-9; D possibly corresponds to TRBD2 (6 bases). The germline V and J ends were trimmed by 5 bases and 7 bases, with 12 bases remaining between them. Germline loops: CDR1 SEHNR, CDR2 FQNEAQ (reference sequence). The CDR3 extends over 13 amino acids. CDR3 in amino acids: CASSHGTENEQFF. CDR3 sequence (DNA): TGTGCCAGCAGCCACGGGACTGAGAATGAGCAGTTCTTC.

This chain joins TRBV10-3 and TRBJ2-2; TRBD1 aligns across 9 bases. V dropped 3 bases and J dropped 5; count of bases not matched to a gene: 10. This CDR3 has 17 residues. Germline V lookup: CDR1 ENHRY, CDR2 SYGVKD. Written as DNA, the CDR3 is TGTGCCATCAGTGAACTAACCGGGACAGGGAATACCGGGGAGCTGTTTTTT. Protein: CAISELTGTGNTGELFF.

The chain employs TRBV5-4 and TRBJ1-1; TRBD1 aligns across 12 bases. The CDR3 has 15 residues. The trim removed 6 bases at V and 6 bases at J, leaving 9 bases unmatched. Germline V CDR1 and CDR2: SGHNT, YYREEE (reference sequence). CDR3 coding DNA: TGTGCCAGCACCGGGACAGGGGGCGAGATCGCTGAAGCTTTCTTT. This translates into CASTGTGGEIAEAFF.

There are a few counts of this clone. V gene TRBV5-6 combines with J gene TRBJ2-7; D is unresolved. The CDR3 covers 13 residues. From germline, CDR1 is SGHDT and CDR2 YYEEEE. Trimming left V 3 bases short and J 4 bases short, with 11 bases between. CDR3 region: CASSSLHLYEQYF. The CDR3 nucleotides read TGTGCCAGCAGCTCGTTACATCTATACGAGCAGTACTTC.

The chain links TRBV11-2 to TRBJ1-1, with unresolved D. Germline CDR1 SGHAT, CDR2 FQNNGV. Trimming took 2 bases from V and 1 from J, leaving 2 bases between them. This CDR3 comprises 12 residues. CDR3 in DNA: TGTGCCAGCAGCTTATGGAACACTGAAGCTTTCTTT. As protein: CASSLWNTEAFF.

This sequence joins TRBV5-4 and TRBJ2-3; D unclear. This CDR3 comprises 13 residues. Germline lookup yields CDR1 SGHNT and CDR2 YYREEE (reference sequence). The germline V and J ends were trimmed by 1 base and 1 base, with 4 bases remaining between them. This CDR3 reads CASSLTGTDTQYF. CDR3 nucleotides: TGTGCCAGCAGCTTGACAGGCACAGATACGCAGTATTTT.

The chain links TRBV7-9 to TRBJ1-2; 10 bases fit TRBD1. V lost 3 bases, J lost 2 bases, and 6 bases stayed unmatched. The CDR3 spans 16 residues. Germline V gene lookup returns CDR1 SEHNR and CDR2 FQNEAQ (reference sequence). The CDR3 sequence is CASSFSGTGDNYGYTF. The CDR3 DNA reads as TGTGCCAGCAGCTTCTCCGGGACAGGGGACAACTATGGCTACACCTTC.